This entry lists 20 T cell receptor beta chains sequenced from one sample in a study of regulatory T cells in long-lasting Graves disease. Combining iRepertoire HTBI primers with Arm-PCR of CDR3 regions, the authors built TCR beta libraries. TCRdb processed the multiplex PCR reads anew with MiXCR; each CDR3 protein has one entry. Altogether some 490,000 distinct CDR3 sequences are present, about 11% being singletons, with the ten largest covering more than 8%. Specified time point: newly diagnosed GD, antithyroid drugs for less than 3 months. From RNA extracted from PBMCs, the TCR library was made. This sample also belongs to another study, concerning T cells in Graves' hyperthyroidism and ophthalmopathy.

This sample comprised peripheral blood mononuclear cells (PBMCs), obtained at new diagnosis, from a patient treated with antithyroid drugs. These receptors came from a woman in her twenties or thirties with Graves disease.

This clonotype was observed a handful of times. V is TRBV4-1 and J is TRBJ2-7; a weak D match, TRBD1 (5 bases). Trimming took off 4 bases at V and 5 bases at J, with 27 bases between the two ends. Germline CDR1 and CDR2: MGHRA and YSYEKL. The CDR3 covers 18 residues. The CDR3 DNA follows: TGCGCCAGCAGCCCAACATCGACAGTTAGGTTGGGGATGGACGAGCAGTACTTC. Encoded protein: CASSPTSTVRLGMDEQYF.

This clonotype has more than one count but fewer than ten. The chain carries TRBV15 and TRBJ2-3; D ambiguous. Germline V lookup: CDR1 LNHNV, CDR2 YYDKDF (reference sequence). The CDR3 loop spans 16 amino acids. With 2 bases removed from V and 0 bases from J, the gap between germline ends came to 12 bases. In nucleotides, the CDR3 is TGTGCCACCAGCAGAAGTGTGGGGATCAGCACAGATACGCAGTATTTT. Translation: CATSRSVGISTDTQYF.

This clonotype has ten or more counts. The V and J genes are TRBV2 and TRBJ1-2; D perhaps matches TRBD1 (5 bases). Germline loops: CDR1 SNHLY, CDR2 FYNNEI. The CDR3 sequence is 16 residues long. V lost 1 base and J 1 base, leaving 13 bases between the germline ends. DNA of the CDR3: TGTGCCAGCAGTGAAGTACAGGCCTCCTATAACTATGGCTACACCTTC. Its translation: CASSEVQASYNYGYTF.

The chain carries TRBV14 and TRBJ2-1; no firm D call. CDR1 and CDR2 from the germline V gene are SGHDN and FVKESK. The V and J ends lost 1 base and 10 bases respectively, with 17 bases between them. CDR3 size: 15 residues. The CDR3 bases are TGTGCCAGCAGCCAAGTAGTTAGGTGGCCTACGGAGCAGTTCTTC. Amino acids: CASSQVVRWPTEQFF.

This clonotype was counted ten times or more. The CDR3 loop reads CSARGGLLSSYEQYF. The CDR3 DNA reads as TGCAGTGCTAGAGGGGGACTCCTGAGCTCCTACGAGCAGTACTTC. The V and J genes are TRBV20-1 and TRBJ2-7; D possibly corresponds to TRBD2 (6 bases). Trimming took 1 base from V and 0 from J, leaving 13 bases between them. There are 15 residues in the CDR3. Germline V CDR1 and CDR2: DFQATT, SNEGSKA (reference sequence).

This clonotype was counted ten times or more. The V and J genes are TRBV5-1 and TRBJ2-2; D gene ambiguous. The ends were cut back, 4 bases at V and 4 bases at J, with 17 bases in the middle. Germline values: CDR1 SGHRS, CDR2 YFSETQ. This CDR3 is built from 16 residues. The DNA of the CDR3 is TGCGCCAGCAGCCCCAGCGTTGGCGAGCTCACCGGGGAGCTGTTTTTT. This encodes CASSPSVGELTGELFF.

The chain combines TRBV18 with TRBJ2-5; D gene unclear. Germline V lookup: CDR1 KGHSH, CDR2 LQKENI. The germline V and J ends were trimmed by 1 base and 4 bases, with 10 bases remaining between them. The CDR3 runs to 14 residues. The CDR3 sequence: CASSPREARETQYF. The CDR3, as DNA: TGTGCCAGCTCACCACGGGAAGCTAGAGAGACCCAGTACTTC.

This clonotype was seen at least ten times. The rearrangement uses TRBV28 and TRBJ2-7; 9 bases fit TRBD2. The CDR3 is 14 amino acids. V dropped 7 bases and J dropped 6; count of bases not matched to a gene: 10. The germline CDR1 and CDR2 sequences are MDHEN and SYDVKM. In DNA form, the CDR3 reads TGTGCCAGCACCCGACTAGCGGATATTACCGAGCAGTACTTC. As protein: CASTRLADITEQYF.

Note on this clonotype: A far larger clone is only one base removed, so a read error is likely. CDR3 sequence (DNA): TGTGCCAGCAGCTTTGTGAGGGAGCAGTTCTTC. This sequence encodes CASSFVREQFF. The chain couples TRBV11-2 to TRBJ2-1; D is unclear. V shed 3 bases and J shed 10 bases, with 7 bases lying between them. The CDR3 length is 11 residues. The germline CDR1 and CDR2 sequences are SGHAT and FQNNGV.

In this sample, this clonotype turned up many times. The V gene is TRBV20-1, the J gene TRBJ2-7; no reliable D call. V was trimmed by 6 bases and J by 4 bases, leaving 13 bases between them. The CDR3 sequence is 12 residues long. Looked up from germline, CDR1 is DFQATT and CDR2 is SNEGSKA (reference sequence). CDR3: CSARLGEYEQYF. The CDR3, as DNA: TGCAGTGCAAGATTAGGAGAATACGAGCAGTACTTC.

The DNA for the CDR3 is TGCAGTGCTAGGGAAGGGACAGGGCGGTATGAAAAACTGTTTTTT. It specifies CSAREGTGRYEKLFF. V usage is TRBV20-1 and J usage is TRBJ1-4; the match to TRBD1 covers 9 bases. V shed 3 bases and J 6 bases; nucleotides not matched to a gene: 8. The CDR3 consists of 15 residues. Germline CDR1 reads DFQATT; CDR2 reads SNEGSKA (reference sequence).

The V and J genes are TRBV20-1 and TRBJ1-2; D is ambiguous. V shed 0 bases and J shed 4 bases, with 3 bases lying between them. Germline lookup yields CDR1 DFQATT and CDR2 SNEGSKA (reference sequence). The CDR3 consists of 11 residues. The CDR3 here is CSARDPYGYTF. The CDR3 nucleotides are TGCAGTGCTAGAGATCCCTATGGCTACACCTTC.

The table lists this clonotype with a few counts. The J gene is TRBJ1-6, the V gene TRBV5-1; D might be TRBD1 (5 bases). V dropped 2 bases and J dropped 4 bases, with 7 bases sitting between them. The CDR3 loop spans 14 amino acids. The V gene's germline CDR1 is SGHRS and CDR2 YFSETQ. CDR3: CASSFSGYNSPLHF. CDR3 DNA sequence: TGCGCCAGCAGCTTTTCAGGGTATAATTCACCCCTCCACTTT.

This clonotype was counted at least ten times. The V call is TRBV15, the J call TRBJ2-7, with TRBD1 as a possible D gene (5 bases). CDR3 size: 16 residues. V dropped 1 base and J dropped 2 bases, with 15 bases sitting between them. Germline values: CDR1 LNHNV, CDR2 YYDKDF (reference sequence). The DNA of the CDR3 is TGTGCCACCAGCAGAGTCGCTCGGGCAGGGCCCTACGAGCAGTACTTC. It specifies CATSRVARAGPYEQYF.

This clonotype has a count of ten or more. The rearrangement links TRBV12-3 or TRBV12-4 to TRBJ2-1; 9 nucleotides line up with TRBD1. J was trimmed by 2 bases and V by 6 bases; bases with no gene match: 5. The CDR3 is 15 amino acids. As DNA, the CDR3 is TGTGCCAGCAGCGCGGACAGGGGCACCTACAATGAGCAGTTCTTC. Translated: CASSADRGTYNEQFF.

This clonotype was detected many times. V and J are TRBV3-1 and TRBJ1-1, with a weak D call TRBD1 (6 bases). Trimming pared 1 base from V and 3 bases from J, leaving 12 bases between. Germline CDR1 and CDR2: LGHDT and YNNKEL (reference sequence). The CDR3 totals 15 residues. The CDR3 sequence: CASSQGWGQYTEAFF. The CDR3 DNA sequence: TGTGCCAGCAGCCAAGGTTGGGGGCAGTACACTGAAGCTTTCTTT.

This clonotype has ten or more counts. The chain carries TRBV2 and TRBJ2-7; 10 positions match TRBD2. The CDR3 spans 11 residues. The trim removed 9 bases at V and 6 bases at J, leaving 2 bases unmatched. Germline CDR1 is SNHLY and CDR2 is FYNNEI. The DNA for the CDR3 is TGTGCCAGTAAGCGGGGGGGCGAGCAGTACTTC. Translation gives CASKRGGEQYF.

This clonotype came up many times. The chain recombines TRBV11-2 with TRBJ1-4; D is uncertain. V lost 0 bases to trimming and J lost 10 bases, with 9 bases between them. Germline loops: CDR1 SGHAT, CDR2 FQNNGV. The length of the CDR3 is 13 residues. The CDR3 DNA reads TGTGCCAGCAGCTTAGATAAAGAGGCAAAACTGTTTTTT. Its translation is CASSLDKEAKLFF.

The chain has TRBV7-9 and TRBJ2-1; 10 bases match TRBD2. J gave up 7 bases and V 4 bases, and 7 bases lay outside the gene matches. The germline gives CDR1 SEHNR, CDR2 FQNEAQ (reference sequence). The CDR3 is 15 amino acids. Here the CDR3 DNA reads TGTGCCAGCAGCTCGCCTAGCGGGAGAGTGAATGAGCAGTTCTTC. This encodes CASSSPSGRVNEQFF.

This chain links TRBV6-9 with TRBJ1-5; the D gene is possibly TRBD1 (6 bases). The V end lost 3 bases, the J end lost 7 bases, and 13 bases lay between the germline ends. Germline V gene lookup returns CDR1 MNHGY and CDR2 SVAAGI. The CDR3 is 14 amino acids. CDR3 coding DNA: TGTGCCAGCAGTTACTCAATGGACAGCCAGCCCCAGCATTTT. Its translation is CASSYSMDSQPQHF.